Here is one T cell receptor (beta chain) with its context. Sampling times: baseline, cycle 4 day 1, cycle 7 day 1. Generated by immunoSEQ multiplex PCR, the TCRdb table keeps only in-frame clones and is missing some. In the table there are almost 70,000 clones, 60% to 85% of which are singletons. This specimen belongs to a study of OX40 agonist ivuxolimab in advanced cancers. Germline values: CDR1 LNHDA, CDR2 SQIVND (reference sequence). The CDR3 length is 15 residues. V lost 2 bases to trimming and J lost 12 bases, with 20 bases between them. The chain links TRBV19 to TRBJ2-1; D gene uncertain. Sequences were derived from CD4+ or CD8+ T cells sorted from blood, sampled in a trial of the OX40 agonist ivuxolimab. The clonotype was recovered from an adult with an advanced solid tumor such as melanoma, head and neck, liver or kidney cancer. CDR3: CASSIRVGEGMGQFF. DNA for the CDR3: TGTGCCAGTAGTATAAGGGTAGGAGAAGGAATGGGGCAGTTCTTC.